This record covers a single TCR beta chain. Its antigen is unidentified. The sample comes from a study of T-cell memory formation after mild COVID-19. As for the study in general: Clusters were largely donor specific.

This CDR3 has 17 amino acids. V lost 7 bases and J 0 bases, leaving 20 bases between the germline ends. The germline CDR1 and CDR2 sequences are SGHAT and FQNNGV. Study results and caveats: Day 15 to 85 contractors were CD4/CD8 balanced; later expanders leaned CD4+.

TCRdb reprocessed the 5' RACE reads via MiXCR and lists one record per CDR3 protein. The sample consists of approximately 480,000 distinct CDR3 sequences, about 20% of them appearing once. This TCR came from an adult woman who had mild COVID-19 (a few samples of this study predate the infection). Cell type and time point are not known. V is TRBV11-2 and J is TRBJ2-3; D is perhaps TRBD2 (5 bases). The material sequenced was PBMCs or a T cell subset sorted from them (not recorded which). This CDR3 reads CASNPLSGIVSTDTQYF. The CDR3 DNA reads as TGTGCCAGCAACCCTCTTTCGGGGATTGTTAGCACAGATACGCAGTATTTT.